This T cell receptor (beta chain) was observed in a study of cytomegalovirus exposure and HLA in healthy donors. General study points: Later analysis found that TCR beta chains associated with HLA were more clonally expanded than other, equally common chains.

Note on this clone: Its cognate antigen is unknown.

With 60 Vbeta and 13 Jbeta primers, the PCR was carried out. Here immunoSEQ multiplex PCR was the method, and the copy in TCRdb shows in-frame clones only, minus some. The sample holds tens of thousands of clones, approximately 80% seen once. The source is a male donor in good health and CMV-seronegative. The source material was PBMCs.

The CDR3 bases are TGTGCCTGGAGTGTACGAGTCTATCGCTCGTATGGCTACACCTTC. This codes for CAWSVRVYRSYGYTF. The V call is TRBV30, the J call TRBJ1-2; no clear D. The germline V gene encodes CDR1 GTSNPN and CDR2 SVGIG (reference sequence). Trimming took 0 bases from V and 5 from J, leaving 16 bases between them. The CDR3 length is 15 residues.